The present TCR beta chain was sequenced within a study of preoperative IRX-2 immunotherapy in early breast cancer. This CDR3 is built from 16 residues. J gave up 1 base and V 6 bases, and 6 bases lay outside the gene matches. Assay used: immunoSEQ multiplex PCR; TCRdb lists only in-frame clones, some missing. The profile shows some 5,900 clones, 55% to 65% of them singletons. Specified treatment: preoperative locoregional IRX-2 cytokine immunotherapy. Patients received preoperative, locoregional IRX-2 cytokine immunotherapy in a phase Ib study. Source: tumor tissue, taken before IRX-2 immunotherapy. The sequence derives from a human donor with breast cancer. The V gene is TRBV7-1, the J gene TRBJ2-1; 10 nucleotides agree with TRBD2. TRBV7-1 is an ORF for which the function is uncertain. CDR3 loop: CASRPSSGGSYNEQFF. CDR3 nucleotides: TGTGCCAGCAGACCATCTAGCGGGGGTTCCTACAATGAGCAGTTCTTC.